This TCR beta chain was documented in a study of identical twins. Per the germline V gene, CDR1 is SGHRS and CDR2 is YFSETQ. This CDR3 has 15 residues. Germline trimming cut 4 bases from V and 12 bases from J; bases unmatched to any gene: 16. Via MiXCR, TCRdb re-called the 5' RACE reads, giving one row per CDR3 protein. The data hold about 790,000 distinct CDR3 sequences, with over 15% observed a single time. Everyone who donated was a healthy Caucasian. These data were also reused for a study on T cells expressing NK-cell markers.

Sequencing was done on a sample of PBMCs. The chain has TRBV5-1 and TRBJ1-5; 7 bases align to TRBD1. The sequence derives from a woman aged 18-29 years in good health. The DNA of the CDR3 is TGCGCCAGCAGCCCTCAGGCAGGGGGGATGTATCTCCAGCATTTT. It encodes CASSPQAGGMYLQHF.